This T cell receptor (beta chain) was observed in a study of blood T cell repertoires in COVID-19. Study-level information: Italy, Spain and the United States were the sources of the convalescent and acute COVID-19 samples. Nucleic acid was either cDNA or gDNA, and it came from T cells, B-cell-depleted T cells, or PBMCs.

Germline CDR1 reads SGHRS; CDR2 reads YFSETQ. V was clipped by 6 bases and J by 1 base, with 10 bases between them. The CDR3 runs to 14 residues. Original methodology: From reference gene primer amplification, estimates of nucleated cell counts were derived. Profiling relied on immunoSEQ multiplex PCR, and the TCRdb table lists in-frame clones only, not all of them. The DNA gave D and trimming, while V, J and clone size come from that table. The repertoire holds about 100,000 clones, with about 87% as singletons. The sequence was obtained from a woman between 25 and 40 years old with acute or convalescent COVID-19. The source material was peripheral blood. V gene TRBV5-1 combines with J gene TRBJ2-2; a possible D gene is TRBD1 (5 bases). CDR3 nucleotides: TGCGCCAGCAAGGGGTGGGAGAACACCGGGGAGCTGTTTTTT. Its protein product is CASKGWENTGELFF.